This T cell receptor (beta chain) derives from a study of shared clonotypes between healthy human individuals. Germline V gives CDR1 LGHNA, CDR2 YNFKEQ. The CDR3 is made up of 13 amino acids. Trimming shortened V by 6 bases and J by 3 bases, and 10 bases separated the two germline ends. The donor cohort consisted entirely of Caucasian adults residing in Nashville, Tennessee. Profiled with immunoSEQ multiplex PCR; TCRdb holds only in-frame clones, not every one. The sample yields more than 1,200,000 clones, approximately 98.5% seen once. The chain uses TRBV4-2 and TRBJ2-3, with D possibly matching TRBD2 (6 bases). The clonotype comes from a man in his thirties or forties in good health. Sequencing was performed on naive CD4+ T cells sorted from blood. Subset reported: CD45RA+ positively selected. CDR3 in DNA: TGTGCCAGCAGGGACTACAGAACAGATACGCAGTATTTT. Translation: CASRDYRTDTQYF.